A single sample is the source of the 5 T cell receptor beta chains below, sequenced in a study of cytomegalovirus exposure and HLA in healthy donors. The PCR employed 60 Vbeta primers together with 13 Jbeta primers. Produced via immunoSEQ multiplex PCR; TCRdb's table is partial and in-frame only. The data show some 150,000 clones, with 70% to 90% seen just once and 7% held by the top ten. Sequenced material: PBMCs. These TCRs come from a woman aged 25 to 39 in good health and CMV-seropositive.

The J gene is TRBJ2-5, the V gene TRBV27, with D perhaps TRBD1 (6 bases). The closer fit of TRBJ2-7 to the DNA end suggests the J call may be wrong. This CDR3 is 17 amino acids long. CDR1 MNHEY and CDR2 SMNVEV come from the germline V gene (reference sequence). DNA of the CDR3: TGTGCCAGCAGTCCCACTCTGGACAGTAGGGGATCCTACGAGCAGTACTTC. It yields the protein CASSPTLDSRGSYEQYF.

V and J are TRBV7-8 and TRBJ1-3; 7 nucleotides line up with TRBD1. This CDR3 has 15 residues. The germline V gene has CDR1 SGHVS and CDR2 FQNEAQ. V shed 7 bases, J shed 9 bases, and the junction held 15 bases outside the gene matches. Here the CDR3 DNA reads TGTGCCAGCACCCCCATGACAGGGTCCGGGGGCACCATATATTTT. This sequence encodes CASTPMTGSGGTIYF.

This clone was counted at least ten times. The chain recombines TRBV29-1 with TRBJ1-3; D possibly corresponds to TRBD1 (5 bases). The CDR3 sequence is 14 residues long. The V end was cut by 0 bases, the J end by 8 bases, with 14 bases between. CDR1 SQVTM and CDR2 ANQGSEA come from the germline V gene. The CDR3 loop is CSVEDGAHPDTIYF. In nucleotides, the CDR3 is TGCAGCGTTGAAGATGGGGCTCATCCGGACACCATATATTTT.

The chain is built from TRBV20-1 and TRBJ1-2; D is undetermined. This CDR3 region has 11 residues. Germline V gene sequence: CDR1 DFQATT, CDR2 SNEGSKA (reference sequence). The ends were cut back, 1 base at V and 8 bases at J, with 8 bases in the middle. DNA of the CDR3: TGCAGTGCTAGAGGGCAGGTCGGCTACACCTTC. It encodes CSARGQVGYTF.

This clone was picked up a small number of times. The J gene is TRBJ1-3, the V gene TRBV2; TRBD1 aligns across 8 bases. Germline values: CDR1 SNHLY, CDR2 FYNNEI. With 4 bases clipped from V and 0 bases from J, the junction kept 8 bases outside the gene matches. The CDR3 is made up of 17 amino acids. In DNA, the CDR3 is TGTGCCAGCAGTGGGTCAGGGGGCCTCCTCTCTGGAAACACCATATATTTT. This encodes CASSGSGGLLSGNTIYF. Supplemented by reference TRBV2 and TRBJ1-3, the full variable domain reads EPEVTQTPSHQVTQMGQEVILRCVPISNHLYFYWYRQILGQKVEFLVSFYNNEISEKSEIFDDQFSVERPDGSNFTLKIRSTKLEDSAMYFCASSGSGGLLSGNTIYFGEGSWLTVV.